This TCR beta chain was retrieved from a study of blood T cell repertoires in COVID-19. Study information: The United States, Italy and Spain provided the acute and convalescent COVID-19 samples. Nucleic acid was either cDNA or gDNA, and it came from T cells, B-cell-depleted T cells, or PBMCs.

Methods used by the authors: By means of reference gene primer amplification, nucleated cell counts were estimated. The data were produced by immunoSEQ multiplex PCR, yet TCRdb's version contains in-frame clones alone and is incomplete. That table furnishes V, J and clone size, whereas the DNA furnished D and trimming. The repertoire holds about 75,000 clones, with approximately 90% as singletons. V was clipped by 5 bases and J by 11 bases, with 15 bases between them. The CDR3 covers 11 residues. In germline, CDR1 is DFQATT, CDR2 SNEGSKA (reference sequence). Sequencing used peripheral blood. This chain joins TRBV20-1 and TRBJ1-1; weak D call: TRBD1 (6 bases). The sequence was obtained from a human donor in a cohort sampled during active COVID-19. CDR3 nucleotide sequence: TGCAGTGCTTTCCCAGGGGAAAGGGCTTTCTTT. Protein product: CSAFPGERAFF.